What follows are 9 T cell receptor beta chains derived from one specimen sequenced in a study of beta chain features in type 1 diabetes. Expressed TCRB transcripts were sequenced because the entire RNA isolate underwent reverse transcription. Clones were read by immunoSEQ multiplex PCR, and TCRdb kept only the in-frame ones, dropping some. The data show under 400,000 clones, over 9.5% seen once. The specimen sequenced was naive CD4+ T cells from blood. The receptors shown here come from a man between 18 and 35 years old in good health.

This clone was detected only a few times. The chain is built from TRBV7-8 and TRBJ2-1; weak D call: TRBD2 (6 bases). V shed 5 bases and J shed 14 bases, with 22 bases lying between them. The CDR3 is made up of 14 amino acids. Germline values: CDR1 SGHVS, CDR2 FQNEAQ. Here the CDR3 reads CASSQPGLPDRKFF. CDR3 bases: TGTGCCAGCAGCCAGCCGGGACTCCCGGATCGGAAGTTCTTC. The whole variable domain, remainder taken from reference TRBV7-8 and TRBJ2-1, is GAGVSQSPRYKVAKRGQDVALRCDPISGHVSLFWYQQALGQGPEFLTYFQNEAQLDKSGLPSDRFFAERPEGSVSTLKIQRTQQEDSAVYLCASSQPGLPDRKFFGPGTRLTVL.

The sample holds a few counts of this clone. This CDR3 is CSVAGQGDGYTF. DNA for the CDR3: TGCAGCGTTGCGGGACAGGGTGATGGCTACACCTTC. The rearrangement links TRBV29-1 to TRBJ1-2, with 9 bases fitting TRBD1. The CDR3 covers 12 residues. In germline, CDR1 is SQVTM, CDR2 ANQGSEA. Trimming took 4 bases from V and 6 from J; bases not matched to a gene: 3. Complete variable domain (other parts from reference TRBV29-1 and TRBJ1-2): SAVISQKPSRDICQRGTSLTIQCQVDSQVTMMFWYRQQPGQSLTLIATANQGSEATYESGFVIDKFPISRPNLTFSTLTVSNMSPEDSSIYLCSVAGQGDGYTFGSGTRLTVV.

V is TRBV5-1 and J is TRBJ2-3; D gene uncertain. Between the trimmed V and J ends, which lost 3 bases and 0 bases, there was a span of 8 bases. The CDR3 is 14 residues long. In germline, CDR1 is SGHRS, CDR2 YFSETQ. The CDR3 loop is CASSWRSSTDTQYF. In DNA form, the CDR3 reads TGCGCCAGCAGCTGGCGGTCTAGCACAGATACGCAGTATTTT.

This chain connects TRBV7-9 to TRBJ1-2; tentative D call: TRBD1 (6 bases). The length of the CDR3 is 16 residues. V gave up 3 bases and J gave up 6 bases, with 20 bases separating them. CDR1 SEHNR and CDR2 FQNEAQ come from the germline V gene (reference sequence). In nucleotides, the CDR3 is TGTGCCAGCAGCTTGGACACAGGGTTGGCGGTGAATGGCTACACCTTC. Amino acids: CASSLDTGLAVNGYTF.

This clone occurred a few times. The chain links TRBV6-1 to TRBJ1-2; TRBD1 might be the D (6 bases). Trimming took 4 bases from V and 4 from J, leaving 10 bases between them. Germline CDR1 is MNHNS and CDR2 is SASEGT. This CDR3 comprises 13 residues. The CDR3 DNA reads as TGTGCCAGCAGTGCGGGGGGCATCTATGGCTACACCTTC. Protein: CASSAGGIYGYTF.

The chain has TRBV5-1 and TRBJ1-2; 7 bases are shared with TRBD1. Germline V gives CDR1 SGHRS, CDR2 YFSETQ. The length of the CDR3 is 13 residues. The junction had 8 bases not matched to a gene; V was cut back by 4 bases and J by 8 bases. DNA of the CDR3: TGCGCCAGCAGCCCGGGACAGAGGGAAGGCTACACCTTC. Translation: CASSPGQREGYTF.

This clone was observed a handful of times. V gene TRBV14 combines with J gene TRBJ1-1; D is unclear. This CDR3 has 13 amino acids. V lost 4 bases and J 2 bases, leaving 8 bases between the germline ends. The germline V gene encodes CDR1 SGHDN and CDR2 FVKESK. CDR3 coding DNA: TGTGCCAGCAGCCGGACTTTCAACACTGAAGCTTTCTTT. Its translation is CASSRTFNTEAFF.

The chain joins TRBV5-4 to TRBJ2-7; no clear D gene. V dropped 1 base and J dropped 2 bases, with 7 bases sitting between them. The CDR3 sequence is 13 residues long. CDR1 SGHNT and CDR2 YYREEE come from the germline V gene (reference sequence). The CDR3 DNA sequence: TGTGCCAGCAGCTTGCAGAAAACCTACGAGCAGTACTTC. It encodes CASSLQKTYEQYF.

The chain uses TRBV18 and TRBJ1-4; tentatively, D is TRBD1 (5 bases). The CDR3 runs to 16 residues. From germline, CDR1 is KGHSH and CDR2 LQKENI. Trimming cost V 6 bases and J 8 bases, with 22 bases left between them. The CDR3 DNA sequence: TGTGCCAGCTCGCCCACAAGCCCCGGGACTTTGGAAAAACTGTTTTTT. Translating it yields CASSPTSPGTLEKLFF.